The rows below give T cell receptor beta chains drawn from one sample of a study of PD-1 blockade in mismatch repair-deficient tumors. Here immunoSEQ multiplex PCR was the method, and the copy in TCRdb shows in-frame clones only, minus some. The data contain tens of thousands of clones, 70% to 80% of them singletons. Here the sequenced sample was peripheral blood, taken 4 weeks after starting pembrolizumab. Receptors originate from an adult with mismatch repair-deficient cancer. CDR3s include the opening cysteine and the closing phenylalanine or tryptophan. The D gene is left open where the match is weak. Rows may omit the clone size; those that give it use once, few, many or a size class.

D gene,J gene,V gene,clone size,CDR3 DNA,CDR3 protein
-,TRBJ2-7,TRBV2,few,TGTGCCAGCAGTGGTGGTAGGGTTCGGTACGAGCAGTACTTC,CASSGGRVRYEQYF
-,TRBJ2-1,TRBV7-2,-,TGTGCCAGCAGCTTATATAGAGGAAATGAGCAGTTCTTC,CASSLYRGNEQFF
-,TRBJ1-4,TRBV18,-,TGTGCCAGCTCACCACCATCAACGCCCGAAAAACTGTTTTTT,CASSPPSTPEKLFF
-,TRBJ2-2,TRBV4-2,once,TGTGCCAGCAGCCAAGGTTTACGGGATCCGGGGGAGCTGTTTTTT,CASSQGLRDPGELFF
-,TRBJ2-7,TRBV5-8,-,TGTGCCAGCAGCCTTCTCGGCACTAGCTCCCAGTACTTC,CASSLLGTSSQYF
TRBD1,TRBJ2-7,TRBV30,-,TGTGCCTGGAGTGCCCGACAGGGTGAAACACAGTACTACGAGCAGTACTTC,CAWSARQGETQYYEQYF
-,TRBJ2-3,TRBV7-2,-,TGTGCCAGCAGCTTAGCAGACACAGATACGCAGTATTTT,CASSLADTDTQYF
-,TRBJ2-6,TRBV4-3,-,TGCGCCAGCAGCCAAGAGGGGGGCGGTGGGGCCAACGTCCTGACTTTC,CASSQEGGGGANVLTF
TRBD2,TRBJ2-7,TRBV27,-,TGTGCCAGCAGTCGGGGACTAGCGGCCTCCTACGAGCAGTACTTC,CASSRGLAASYEQYF
-,TRBJ2-5,TRBV30,few,TGTGCCTGGAGTCACGGCCTAGTTGGAGAGACCCAGTACTTC,CAWSHGLVGETQYF
-,TRBJ2-7,TRBV7-9,few,TGTGCCAGCAGCCCTTACGTGGGGGACGAGCAGTACTTC,CASSPYVGDEQYF
-,TRBJ1-4,TRBV25-1,-,TGTGCCAGCAGTGAACGGGGGGCCGGTAATGAAAAACTGTTTTTT,CASSERGAGNEKLFF
TRBD2,TRBJ2-7,TRBV18,-,TGTGCCACCACTGCCAGCGGGAGTTACGAGCAGTACTTC,CATTASGSYEQYF
-,TRBJ2-7,TRBV6-5,-,TGTGCCAGCAGGACACTCACCTACGAGCAGTACTTC,CASRTLTYEQYF
-,TRBJ2-2,TRBV29-1,-,TGCAGCATCTCAGGGGGGACCGGGGAGCTGTTTTTT,CSISGGTGELFF
-,TRBJ2-7,TRBV29-1,-,TGCAGCGCTGAGGACGGACAGAACTACGAGCAGTACTTC,CSAEDGQNYEQYF
-,TRBJ2-7,TRBV6-5,-,TGTGCCAGCAGCCAAGAGCAGGGTCCCGAGCAGTACTTC,CASSQEQGPEQYF
-,TRBJ1-2,TRBV30,-,TGTGCCTGGAGTGACCCTCCTACAGCCGTCTATGGCTACACCTTC,CAWSDPPTAVYGYTF